This entry concerns a single T cell receptor beta chain. What it binds is unknown. The CDR3 runs to 15 residues. This specimen comes from a study of shared clonotypes between healthy human individuals. Findings of the study overall: Clonotypes that were shared across a few donors made up approximately 5.1% of naive CD4 clonotypes. Memory subsets had estimated richness that was generally smaller than that of naive subsets.

Produced via immunoSEQ multiplex PCR; TCRdb's table is partial and in-frame only. Among more than 2,000,000 clones listed, over 85% were seen once. This chain joins TRBV21-1 and TRBJ2-2; the table's D call, TRBD1, was not checked against the DNA. TRBV21-1 is flagged as a pseudogene. The origin of this receptor is a man aged 18-30 years in good health. Material: naive CD4+ T cells sorted from blood. The sample's subset: CD45RA+ positively selected. The CDR3 DNA follows: TGTGCCAGCGGGGGACAGGGGGTGAACACCGGGGAGCTGTTTTTT. Its translation: CASGGQGVNTGELFF.